The clone carrying this T cell receptor beta chain turned up a few times. Its target is not known. The data originate from a study of T cells after yellow fever vaccination. The authors made TCR cDNA by 5'RACE template switching, adding a universal primer site and UMIs. TCRdb called the 5' RACE reads again in MiXCR, with one record for every CDR3 protein. The profile shows a few hundred thousand distinct CDR3 sequences, around 7% of them singletons. Findings of the study overall: Highly abundant clonotypes carried over from the bulk population could end up in FACS-sorted repertoires as contaminants. Clones that expanded after primary vaccination mostly reappeared after the booster (roughly 96% CD4, approximately 85% CD8).

The V and J ends lost 0 bases and 5 bases respectively, with 13 bases between them. Germline assignment: CDR1 MNHEY and CDR2 SVGAGI. This CDR3 region has 15 residues. This chain uses TRBV6-5 with TRBJ2-5; TRBD1 is a possible D gene (5 bases). This clonotype was sampled from a man between 18 and 35 years old who received the YFV17D yellow fever vaccine. The sample here was PBMCs, taken roughly seven weeks after the first yellow fever vaccination. Here the CDR3 reads CASSYSKGYRETQYF. CDR3 nucleotide sequence: TGTGCCAGCAGTTACTCGAAGGGGTATCGGGAGACCCAGTACTTC.